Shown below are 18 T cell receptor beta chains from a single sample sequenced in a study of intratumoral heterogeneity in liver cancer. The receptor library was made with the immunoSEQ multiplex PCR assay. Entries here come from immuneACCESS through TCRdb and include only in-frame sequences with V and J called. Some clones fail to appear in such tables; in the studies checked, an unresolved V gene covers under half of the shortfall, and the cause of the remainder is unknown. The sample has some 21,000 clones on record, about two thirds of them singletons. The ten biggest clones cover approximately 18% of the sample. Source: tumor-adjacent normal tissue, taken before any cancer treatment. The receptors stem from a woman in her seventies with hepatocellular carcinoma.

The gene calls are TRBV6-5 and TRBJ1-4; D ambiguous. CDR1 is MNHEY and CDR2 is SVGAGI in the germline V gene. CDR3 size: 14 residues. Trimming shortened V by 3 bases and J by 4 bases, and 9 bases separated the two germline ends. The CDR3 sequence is CASSYAQINEKLFF. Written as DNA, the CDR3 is TGTGCCAGCAGTTATGCACAAATTAATGAAAAACTGTTTTTT.

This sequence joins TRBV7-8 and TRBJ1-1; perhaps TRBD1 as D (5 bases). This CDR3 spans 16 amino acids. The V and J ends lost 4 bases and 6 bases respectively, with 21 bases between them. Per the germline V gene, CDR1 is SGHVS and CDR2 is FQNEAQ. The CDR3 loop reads CASSYPGDPNLPEAFF. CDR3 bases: TGTGCCAGCAGCTACCCTGGGGACCCCAACTTACCTGAAGCTTTCTTT. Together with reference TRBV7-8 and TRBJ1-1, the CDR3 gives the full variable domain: GAGVSQSPRYKVAKRGQDVALRCDPISGHVSLFWYQQALGQGPEFLTYFQNEAQLDKSGLPSDRFFAERPEGSVSTLKIQRTQQEDSAVYLCASSYPGDPNLPEAFFGQGTRLTVV.

CDR3 nucleotides: TGTGCCAGCAGCGACGTGGGGCGGAACACTGAAGCTTTCTTT. Translating it yields CASSDVGRNTEAFF. The chain carries TRBV6-5 and TRBJ1-1, with D possibly matching TRBD1 (5 bases). The CDR3 is 14 residues long. Germline V gene sequence: CDR1 MNHEY, CDR2 SVGAGI. V lost 6 bases and J lost 1, with 12 bases in between.

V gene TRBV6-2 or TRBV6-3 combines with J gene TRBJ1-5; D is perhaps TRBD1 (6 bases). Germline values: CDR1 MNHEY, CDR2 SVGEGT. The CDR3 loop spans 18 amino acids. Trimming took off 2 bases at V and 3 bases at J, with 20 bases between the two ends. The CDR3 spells CASSYASGTLGSNQPQHF. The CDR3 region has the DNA TGTGCCAGCAGTTACGCGTCCGGGACATTGGGTTCCAATCAGCCCCAGCATTTT.

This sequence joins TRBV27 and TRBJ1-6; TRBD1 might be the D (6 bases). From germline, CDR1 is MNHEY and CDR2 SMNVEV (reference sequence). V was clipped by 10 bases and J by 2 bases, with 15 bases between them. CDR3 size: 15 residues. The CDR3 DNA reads TGTGCCATAACGTCGCAGGGGCCCTATAATTCACCCCTCCACTTT. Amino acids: CAITSQGPYNSPLHF.

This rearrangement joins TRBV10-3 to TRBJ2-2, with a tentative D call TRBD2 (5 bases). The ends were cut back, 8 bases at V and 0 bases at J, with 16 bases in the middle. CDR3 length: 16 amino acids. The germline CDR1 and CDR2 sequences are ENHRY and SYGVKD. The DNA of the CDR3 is TGTGCCATCGGGTTGGACGGAGGAACGAACACCGGGGAGCTGTTTTTT. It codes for CAIGLDGGTNTGELFF.

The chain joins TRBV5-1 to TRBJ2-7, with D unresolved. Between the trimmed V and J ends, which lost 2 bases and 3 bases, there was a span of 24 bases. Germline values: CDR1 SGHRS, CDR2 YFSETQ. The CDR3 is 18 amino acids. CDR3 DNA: TGCGCCAGCAGCTTTGATCCTGGCGGTAGGGTCTTACTCTACGAGCAGTACTTC. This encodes CASSFDPGGRVLLYEQYF.

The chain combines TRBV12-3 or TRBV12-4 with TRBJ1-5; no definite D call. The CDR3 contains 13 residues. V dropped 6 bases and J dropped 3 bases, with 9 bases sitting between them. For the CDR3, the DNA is TGTGCCAGCAGGGAAGGCCTCAATCAGCCCCAGCATTTT. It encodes CASREGLNQPQHF.

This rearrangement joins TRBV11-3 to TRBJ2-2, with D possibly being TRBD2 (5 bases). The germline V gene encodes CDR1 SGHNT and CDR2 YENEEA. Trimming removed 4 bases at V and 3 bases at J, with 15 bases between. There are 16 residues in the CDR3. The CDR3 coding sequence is TGTGCCAGCAGCTCCAATTTGGGGAGATACACCGGGGAGCTGTTTTTT. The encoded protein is CASSSNLGRYTGELFF. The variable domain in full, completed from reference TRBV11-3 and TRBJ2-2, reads EAGVVQSPRYKIIEKKQPVAFWCNPISGHNTLYWYLQNLGQGPELLIRYENEEAVDDSQLPKDRFSAERLKGVDSTLKIQPAELGDSAVYLCASSSNLGRYTGELFFGEGSRLTVL.

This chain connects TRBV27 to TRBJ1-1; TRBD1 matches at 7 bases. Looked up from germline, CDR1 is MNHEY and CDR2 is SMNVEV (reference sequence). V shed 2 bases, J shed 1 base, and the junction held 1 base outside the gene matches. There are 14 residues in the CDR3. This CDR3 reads CASSLTGANTEAFF. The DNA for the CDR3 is TGTGCCAGCAGTTTAACAGGGGCGAACACTGAAGCTTTCTTT.

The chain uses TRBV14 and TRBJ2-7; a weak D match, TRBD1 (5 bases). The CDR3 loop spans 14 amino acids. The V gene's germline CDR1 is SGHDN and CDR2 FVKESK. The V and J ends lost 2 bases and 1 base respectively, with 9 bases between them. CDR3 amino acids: CASSQLRASYEQYF. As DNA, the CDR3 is TGTGCCAGCAGCCAACTCAGGGCATCCTACGAGCAGTACTTC.

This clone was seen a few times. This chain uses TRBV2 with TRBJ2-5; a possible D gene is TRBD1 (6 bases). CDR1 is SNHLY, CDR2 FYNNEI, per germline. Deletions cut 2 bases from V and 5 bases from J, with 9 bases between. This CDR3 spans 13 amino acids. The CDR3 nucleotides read TGTGCCAGCAGTGAAACGAGGGGGGAGACCCAGTACTTC. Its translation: CASSETRGETQYF.

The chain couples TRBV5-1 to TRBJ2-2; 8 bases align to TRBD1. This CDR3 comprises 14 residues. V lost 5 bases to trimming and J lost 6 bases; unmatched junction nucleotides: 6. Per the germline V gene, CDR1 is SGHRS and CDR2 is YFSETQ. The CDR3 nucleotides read TGCGCCAGCAGTGCAGGGGGCGCTTCCGGGGAGCTGTTTTTT. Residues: CASSAGGASGELFF.

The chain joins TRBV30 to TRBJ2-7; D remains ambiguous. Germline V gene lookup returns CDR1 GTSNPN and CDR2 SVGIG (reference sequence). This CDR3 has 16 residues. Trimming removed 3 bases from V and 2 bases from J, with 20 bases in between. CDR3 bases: TGTGCCTGGAGGCCCCACGGGCTAGAGCTCCCCTACGAGCAGTACTTC. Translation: CAWRPHGLELPYEQYF.

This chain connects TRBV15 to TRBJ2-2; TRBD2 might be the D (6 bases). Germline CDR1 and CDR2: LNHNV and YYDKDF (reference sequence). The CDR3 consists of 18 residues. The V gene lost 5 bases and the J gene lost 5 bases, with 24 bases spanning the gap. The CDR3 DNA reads TGTGCCACCAGCGTCAACCGCCCGAGTAGCGGAAGGACCGGGGAGCTGTTTTTT. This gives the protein CATSVNRPSSGRTGELFF.

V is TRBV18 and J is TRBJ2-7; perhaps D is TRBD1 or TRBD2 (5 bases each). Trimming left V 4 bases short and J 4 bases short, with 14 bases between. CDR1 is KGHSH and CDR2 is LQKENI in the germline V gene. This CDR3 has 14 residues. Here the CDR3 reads CASSLLRDAYEQYF. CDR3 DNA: TGTGCCAGCTCACTCCTCCGGGACGCTTACGAGCAGTACTTC.

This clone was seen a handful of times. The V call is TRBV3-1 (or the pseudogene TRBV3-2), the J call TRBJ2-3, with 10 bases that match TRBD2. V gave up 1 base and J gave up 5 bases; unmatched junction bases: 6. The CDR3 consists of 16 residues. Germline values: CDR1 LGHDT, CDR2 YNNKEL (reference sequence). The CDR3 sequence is CASSQVRRLAGDTQYF. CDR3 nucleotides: TGTGCCAGCAGCCAAGTCCGCCGACTAGCGGGAGATACGCAGTATTTT.

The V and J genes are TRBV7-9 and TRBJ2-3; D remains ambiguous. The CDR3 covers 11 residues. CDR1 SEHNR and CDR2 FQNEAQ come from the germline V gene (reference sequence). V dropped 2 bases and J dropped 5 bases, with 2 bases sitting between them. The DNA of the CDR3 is TGTGCCAGCAGCTTACAAGATACGCAGTATTTT. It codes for CASSLQDTQYF.